One sample yielded the 5 T cell receptor beta chains listed below, sequenced in a study of blood T cell repertoires in COVID-19. Libraries were prepared by immunoSEQ multiplex PCR; TCRdb keeps only in-frame clonotypes and omits some of them. The repertoire includes roughly 250,000 clones, roughly 82% of them detected once, and 4.9% sits in the top ten. The sample taken for sequencing was peripheral blood. Receptor source: a woman at least 80 years old with active or convalescent COVID-19.

The V gene is TRBV10-2, the J gene TRBJ2-7; 7 nucleotides line up with TRBD1. The trim removed 7 bases at V and 3 bases at J, leaving 6 bases unmatched. Germline V gives CDR1 WSHSY, CDR2 SAAADI. This CDR3 has 13 amino acids. This CDR3 reads CASTGQFDYEQYF. CDR3 coding DNA: TGCGCCAGCACGGGACAGTTTGACTACGAGCAGTACTTC.

The genes are TRBV7-2 and TRBJ2-7; weak D call: TRBD1 (6 bases). The length of the CDR3 is 14 residues. The V gene lost 2 bases and the J gene lost 7 bases, with 15 bases spanning the gap. CDR1 and CDR2 (germline): SGHTA, FQGNSA. The CDR3 region has the DNA TGTGCCAGCAGCTTATCACAGGGAATGAGGGAGCAGTACTTC. It encodes CASSLSQGMREQYF.

The chain has TRBV5-1 and TRBJ2-6; no clear D. V was pared by 0 bases and J by 4 bases, with 8 bases between. Germline-derived CDR1 and CDR2 are SGHRS and YFSETQ. CDR3 length: 15 amino acids. CDR3 bases: TGCGCCAGCAGCTTGGACCCAGTCGGGGCCAACGTCCTGACTTTC. The encoded protein is CASSLDPVGANVLTF.

The gene calls are TRBV6-5 and TRBJ1-4, with a weak D call TRBD1 (6 bases). The V end lost 5 bases, the J end lost 3 bases, and 13 bases lay between the germline ends. This CDR3 comprises 15 residues. From germline, CDR1 is MNHEY and CDR2 SVGAGI. The DNA for the CDR3 is TGTGCCAGCAGTCTTTCAGGGGTGCCTAATGAAAAACTGTTTTTT. Translating gives CASSLSGVPNEKLFF.

This chain joins TRBV5-1 and TRBJ2-4, with D possibly TRBD1 on 5 matching bases. The CDR3 totals 16 residues. CDR1 and CDR2 from the germline V gene are SGHRS and YFSETQ. V gave up 0 bases and J gave up 1 base, with 11 bases separating them. CDR3 residues: CASSLAPAGAKNIQYF. The CDR3, as DNA: TGCGCCAGCAGCTTGGCGCCCGCAGGGGCCAAAAACATTCAGTACTTC.